A single sample gave rise to the 4 T cell receptor beta chains below, sequenced in a study of cytomegalovirus exposure and HLA in healthy donors. Researchers ran the PCR with 60 Vbeta and 13 Jbeta primers. Assay used: immunoSEQ multiplex PCR; TCRdb lists only in-frame clones, some missing. The profile covers roughly 180,000 clones, with around 80% appearing a single time and approximately 2.4% taken by the ten largest. Sequenced: PBMCs. Receptor source: a female donor in good health and CMV-seronegative.

The chain couples TRBV28 to TRBJ1-4; no clear D. This CDR3 region has 16 residues. CDR1 and CDR2 from the germline V gene are MDHEN and SYDVKM. V dropped 6 bases and J dropped 2 bases, with 16 bases sitting between them. The CDR3 reads CASRLTQAPTNEKLFF. The CDR3 DNA sequence: TGTGCCAGCAGGCTGACACAAGCTCCTACTAATGAAAAACTGTTTTTT.

The chain recombines TRBV18 with TRBJ1-2; D is undetermined. The CDR3 consists of 14 residues. Trimming removed 3 bases at V and 6 bases at J, with 14 bases between. Germline V lookup: CDR1 KGHSH, CDR2 LQKENI. In DNA form, the CDR3 reads TGTGCCAGCTCACCGAGCAGGCTGGAACATGGCTACACCTTC. As protein: CASSPSRLEHGYTF.

V usage is TRBV30 and J usage is TRBJ2-3, with D tentatively TRBD1 (5 bases). The CDR3 is 11 amino acids. Deletions cut 7 bases from V and 2 bases from J, with 7 bases between. CDR1 GTSNPN and CDR2 SVGIG come from the germline V gene (reference sequence). The CDR3 sequence: CASTVTDTQYF. The CDR3 region has the DNA TGTGCCTCGACAGTCACAGATACGCAGTATTTT.

The genes are TRBV7-8 and TRBJ1-4; tentatively, D is TRBD1 (6 bases). This CDR3 is built from 15 residues. Germline assignment: CDR1 SGHVS and CDR2 FQNEAQ. V lost 0 bases and J 11 bases, leaving 16 bases between the germline ends. The DNA of the CDR3 is TGTGCCAGCAGCTTAGCCAGGACAGCCAAAGACAAACTGTTTTTT. It yields the protein CASSLARTAKDKLFF.